This T cell receptor beta chain emerged from a study of shared clonotypes between healthy human individuals. Study results and limitations: Naive subsets typically showed greater estimated richness than memory subsets.

Germline V gene lookup returns CDR1 SSHAT and CDR2 FNYEAQ (reference sequence). This CDR3 is built from 16 residues. The data were produced by immunoSEQ multiplex PCR, yet TCRdb's version contains in-frame clones alone and is incomplete. The sample lists under 1,100,000 clones; around 76% were seen once. This clone was seen a few times. Antigen unknown. The junction differs from germline at one of its ends, possibly a read error. This receptor was identified in a man between 18 and 35 years old in good health. The sample taken for sequencing was memory CD4+ T cells sorted from blood. As for subset: CD45RA-negative fraction. The chain carries TRBV7-7 and TRBJ1-3; D remains unclear. The DNA of the CDR3 is TGTGCTAGCAGCTTAGGTCCCCCCGGGACTGGAAACACCATATATTTT. This codes for CASSLGPPGTGNTIYF.